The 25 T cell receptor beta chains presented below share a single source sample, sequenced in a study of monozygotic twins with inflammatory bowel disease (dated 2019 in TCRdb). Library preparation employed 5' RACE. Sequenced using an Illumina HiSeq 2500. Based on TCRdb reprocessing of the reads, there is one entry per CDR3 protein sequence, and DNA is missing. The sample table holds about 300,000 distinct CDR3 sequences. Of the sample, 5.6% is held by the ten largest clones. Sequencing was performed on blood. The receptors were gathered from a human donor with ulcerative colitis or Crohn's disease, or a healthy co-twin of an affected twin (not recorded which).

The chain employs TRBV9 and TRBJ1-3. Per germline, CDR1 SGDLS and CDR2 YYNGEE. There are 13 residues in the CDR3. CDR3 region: CASSAEGGNTIYF.

The CDR3 sequence: CARTGSGANVLTF. This chain links TRBV7-2 with TRBJ2-6; TCRdb's D gene call, TRBD1, goes unchecked for lack of DNA. CDR1 and CDR2 (germline): SGHTA, FQGNSA. The CDR3 totals 13 residues.

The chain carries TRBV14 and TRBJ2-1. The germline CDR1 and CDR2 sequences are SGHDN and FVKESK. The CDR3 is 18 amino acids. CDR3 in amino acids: CASSPTGVRIRGNNEQFF. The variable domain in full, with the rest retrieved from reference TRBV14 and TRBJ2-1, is EAGVTQFPSHSVIEKGQTVTLRCDPISGHDNLYWYRRVMGKEIKFLLHFVKESKQDESGMPNNRFLAERTGGTYSTLKVQPAELEDSGVYFCASSPTGVRIRGNNEQFFGPGTRLTVL.

The CDR3 sequence is CASGTSIDEQFF. The V gene is TRBV19, the J gene TRBJ2-1; no DNA is available, so the TRBD2 call from TCRdb remains unchecked. Germline V gives CDR1 LNHDA, CDR2 SQIVND (reference sequence). The CDR3 extends over 12 amino acids.

The CDR3 sequence is CASSAISGTNEKLFF. V usage is TRBV9 and J usage is TRBJ1-4. CDR1 is SGDLS, CDR2 YYNGEE, per germline. The CDR3 totals 15 residues.

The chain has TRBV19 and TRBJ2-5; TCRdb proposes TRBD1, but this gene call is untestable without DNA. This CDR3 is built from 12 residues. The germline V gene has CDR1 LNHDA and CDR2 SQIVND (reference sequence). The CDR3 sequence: CATRDSQETQYF.

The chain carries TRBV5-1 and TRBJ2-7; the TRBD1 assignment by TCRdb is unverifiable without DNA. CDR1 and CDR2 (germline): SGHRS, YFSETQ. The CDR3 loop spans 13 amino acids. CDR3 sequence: CASSQGHFYEQYF.

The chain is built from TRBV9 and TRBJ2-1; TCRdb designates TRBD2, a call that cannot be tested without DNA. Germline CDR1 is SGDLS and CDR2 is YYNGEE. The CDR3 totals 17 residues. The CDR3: CASSVAPAAGGNNEQFF.

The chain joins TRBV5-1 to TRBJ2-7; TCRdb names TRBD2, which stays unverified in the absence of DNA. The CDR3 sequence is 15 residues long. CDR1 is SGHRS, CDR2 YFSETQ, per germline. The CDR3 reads CASSLGAGGQYEQYF. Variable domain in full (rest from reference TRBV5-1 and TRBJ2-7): KAGVTQTPRYLIKTRGQQVTLSCSPISGHRSVSWYQQTPGQGLQFLFEYFSETQRNKGNFPGRFSGRQFSNSRSEMNVSTLELGDSALYLCASSLGAGGQYEQYFGPGTRLTVT.

This CDR3 is CASSLVGGGQPQPF. V is TRBV12-3 or TRBV12-4 and J is TRBJ1-5. This CDR3 spans 14 amino acids.

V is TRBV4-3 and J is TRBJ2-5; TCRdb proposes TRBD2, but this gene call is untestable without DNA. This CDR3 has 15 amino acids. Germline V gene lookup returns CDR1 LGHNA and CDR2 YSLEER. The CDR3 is CASSQGEGIGETQYF.

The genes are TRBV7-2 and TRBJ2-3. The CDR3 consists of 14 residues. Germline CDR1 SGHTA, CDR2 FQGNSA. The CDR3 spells CASSTRIGTDTQYF.

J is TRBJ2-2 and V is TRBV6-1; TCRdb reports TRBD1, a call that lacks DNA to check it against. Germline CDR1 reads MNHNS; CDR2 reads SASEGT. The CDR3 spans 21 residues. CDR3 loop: CASSAPRGGGNPFANTGELFF.

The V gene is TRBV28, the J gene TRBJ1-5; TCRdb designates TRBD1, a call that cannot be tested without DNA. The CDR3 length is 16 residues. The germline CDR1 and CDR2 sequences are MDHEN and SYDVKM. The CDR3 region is CASSSDRTGNFQPQHF.

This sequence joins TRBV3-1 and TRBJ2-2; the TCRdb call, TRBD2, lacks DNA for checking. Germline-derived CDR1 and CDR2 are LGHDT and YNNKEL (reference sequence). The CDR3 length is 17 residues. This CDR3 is CASSQSSGKGNTGELFF. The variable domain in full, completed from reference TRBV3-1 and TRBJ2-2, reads DTAVSQTPKYLVTQMGNDKSIKCEQNLGHDTMYWYKQDSKKFLKIMFSYNNKELIINETVPNRFSPKSPDKAHLNLHINSLELGDSAVYFCASSQSSGKGNTGELFFGEGSRLTVL.

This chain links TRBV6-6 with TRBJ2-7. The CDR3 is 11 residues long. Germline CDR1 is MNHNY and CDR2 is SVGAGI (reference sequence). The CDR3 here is CASRDNYEQYF.

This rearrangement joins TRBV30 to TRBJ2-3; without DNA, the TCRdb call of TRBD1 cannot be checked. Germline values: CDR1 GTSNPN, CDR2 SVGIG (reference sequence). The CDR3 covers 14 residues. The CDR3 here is CACLASPRVDTQYF.

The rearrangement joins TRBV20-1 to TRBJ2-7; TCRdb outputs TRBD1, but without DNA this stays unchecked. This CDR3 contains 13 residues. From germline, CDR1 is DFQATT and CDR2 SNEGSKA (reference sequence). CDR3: CSAIGGSSYEQYF.

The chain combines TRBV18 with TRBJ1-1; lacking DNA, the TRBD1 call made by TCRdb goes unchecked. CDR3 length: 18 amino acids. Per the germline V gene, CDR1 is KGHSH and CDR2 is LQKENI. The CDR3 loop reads CASSPGTGGIHMNTEAFF.

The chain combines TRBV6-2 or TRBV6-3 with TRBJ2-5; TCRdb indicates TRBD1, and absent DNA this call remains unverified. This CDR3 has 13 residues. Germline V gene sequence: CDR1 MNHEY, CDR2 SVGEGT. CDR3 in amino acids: CASARVRQETQYF.

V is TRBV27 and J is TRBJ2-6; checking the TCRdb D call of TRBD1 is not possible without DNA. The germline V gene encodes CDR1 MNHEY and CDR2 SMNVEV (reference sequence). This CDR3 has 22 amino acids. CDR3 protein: CASSLWGAGQGVDYSGANVLTF.

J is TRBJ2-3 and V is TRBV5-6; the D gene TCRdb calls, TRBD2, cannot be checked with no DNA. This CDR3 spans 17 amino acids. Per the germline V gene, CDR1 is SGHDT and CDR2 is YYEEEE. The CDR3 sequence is CASSLANQGGNTDTQYF.

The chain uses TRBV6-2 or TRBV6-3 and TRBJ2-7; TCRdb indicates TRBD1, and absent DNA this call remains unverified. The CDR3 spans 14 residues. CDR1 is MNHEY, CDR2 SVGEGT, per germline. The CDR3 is CASSGRTAYHEQYF.

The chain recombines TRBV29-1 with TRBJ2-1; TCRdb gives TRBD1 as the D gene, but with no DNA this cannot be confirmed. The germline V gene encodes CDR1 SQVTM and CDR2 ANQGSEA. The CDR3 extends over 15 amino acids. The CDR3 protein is CSLRRSGGAVNEQFF.

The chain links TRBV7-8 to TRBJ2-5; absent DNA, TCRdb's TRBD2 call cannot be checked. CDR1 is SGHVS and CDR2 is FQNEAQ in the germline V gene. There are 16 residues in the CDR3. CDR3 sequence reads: CASSSGLARGSETQYF.